This T cell receptor beta chain was found in a study of TIL therapy for anti-PD-1-resistant metastatic lung cancer (dated by TCRdb to the early 2020s). Regarding the research as a whole: Enrolled patients had a median age of around 51 years (range about 38-85) and a median tumor PD-L1 proportion score of about 5.9%. The cohort was predominantly lung adenocarcinoma, with a handful of EGFR-mutant and two ALK-rearranged tumors, and half of patients were current or former smokers. A median non-synonymous tumor mutation burden of approximately 1.4 mutations per megabase was determined across the cohort by whole-exome sequencing. T cell receptor beta sequencing of tumor and peripheral blood served to follow clonotypes across the tumor, the expanded TIL product, and serial blood samples.

This clone has just one count. Its antigen is currently not known. No base quality values were provided; no much bigger clone lies one nucleotide off. The immunoSEQ v3 hsTCRB kit was used to amplify TCR beta CDR3 regions from genomic DNA through bias-controlled multiplex PCR. TCR libraries were sequenced on an Illumina NextSeq 500 to about 2 million read pairs for survey level or about 5-6.5 million for deep level. In the original analysis: Clonality was reported by immunoSEQ Analyzer software, which also assigned V, D and J genes and filtered out non-productive sequences. Repertoires were compared using productive Simpson clonality and Morisita overlap index of productive TRB rearrangements between infused TIL and blood. TCRdb provides this immuneACCESS table in a form limited to in-frame rearrangements. Some clones are lacking; in checked studies, under half of them reflect an unresolved V gene, and why the rest are absent is not known. V and J calls and clone size are those listed in that table; D and trimming were worked out from the DNA. This sample comprises thousands of clones, roughly 74% of them detected only once. The top ten clones comprise 7% of the sample.

Study-wide findings and limitations: The cohort was highly selected, including more treatment-naive, never-smoker and oncogene-addicted patients than is typical, which limits generalizability. The study protocol defined all tumor marker inferences as exploratory. Compared with baseline intratumoral T cells, expanded TIL cultures were more clonal and less diverse (median clonality roughly 6.5% vs 31%, p < 0.0001). TIL culture showed high clonal turnover, with many enriched product clones undetected in the baseline tumor, suggesting clonal contraction rather than faithful expansion.

This sample's time point label indicates: pre-treatment sample, taken before nivolumab and TIL therapy. The baseline tumor samples were excised metastases, mostly pleural nodules or supraclavicular lymph nodes, taken from the same resection that was used to grow TIL. Tumors were harvested before any PD-1/PD-L1 blockade; patients then received nivolumab, and those progressing received lymphodepletion, expanded TIL infusion and IL-2. Adults with stage 4 NSCLC were enrolled in a dual-center phase I trial from 2017 to January 2020. Samples came from a single-arm, open-label phase I trial of tumor-infiltrating lymphocyte therapy with nivolumab in advanced non-small cell lung cancer. For each resected tumor, portions were snap-frozen in liquid nitrogen and kept at -80 degrees C. Using laser-capture macrodissection, tumor regions of interest were selected on H&E sections, then pulverized into roughly 15 mg aliquots and extracted using Qiagen Allprep kits.

In the germline V gene, CDR1 corresponds to MGHRA and CDR2 to YSYEKL. The CDR3 measures 15 amino acids from cysteine to phenylalanine. The only DNA kept is the CDR3, 45 bases in frame from the first base. Cut back by 4 bases and 5 bases, the V and J ends lie 17 bases apart. This specimen consisted of tumor tissue, obtained at baseline. The source is a person aged 25-79 years with non-small cell lung cancer. This receptor chain uses TRBV4-1 and TRBJ1-1, and TRBD1 may be the D gene, going by 5 matching bases. The CDR3 corresponds to CASSRDPGGRTEAFF. The bases read TGCGCCAGCAGCCGCGACCCGGGGGGGAGGACTGAAGCTTTCTTT.